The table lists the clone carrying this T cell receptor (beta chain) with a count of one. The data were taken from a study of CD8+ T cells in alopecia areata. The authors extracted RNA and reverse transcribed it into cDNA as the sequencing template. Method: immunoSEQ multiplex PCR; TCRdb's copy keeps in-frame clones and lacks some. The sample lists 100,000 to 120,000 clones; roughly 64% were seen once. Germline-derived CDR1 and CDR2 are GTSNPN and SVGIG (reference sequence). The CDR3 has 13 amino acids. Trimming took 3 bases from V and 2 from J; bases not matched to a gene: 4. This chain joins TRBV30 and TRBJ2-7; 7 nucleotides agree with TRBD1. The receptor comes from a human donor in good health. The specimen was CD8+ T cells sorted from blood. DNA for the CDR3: TGTGCCTGGAGCGGGACAGACGCCTACGAGCAGTACTTC. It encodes CAWSGTDAYEQYF.